The T cell receptor beta chain described here comes from a study of blood T cell repertoires in COVID-19. Study-wide context: Samples representing acute and convalescent COVID-19 were sourced from the United States, Italy and Spain.

Germline CDR1 is LGHNA and CDR2 is YSLEER. This CDR3 contains 14 residues. The V gene lost 4 bases and the J gene lost 6 bases, with 16 bases spanning the gap. Libraries were prepared by immunoSEQ multiplex PCR; TCRdb keeps only in-frame clonotypes and omits some of them. The data hold about 75,000 clones, with around 84% observed a single time. This chain joins TRBV4-3 and TRBJ2-7; maybe TRBD1 (5 bases). The sample was peripheral blood. This TCR was recovered from a woman in her forties or fifties with acute or convalescent COVID-19. The chain's CDR3 is CASSLRAPSGEQYF. The CDR3 region has the DNA TGCGCCAGCAGCCTCAGGGCCCCCTCCGGCGAGCAGTACTTC.